This entry describes one T cell receptor (beta chain). Treatment given: randomized to nivolumab then ipilimumab (arm A) or the reverse (arm B). This entry comes from a study of sequential checkpoint blockade in melanoma. The repertoire was sequenced with immunoSEQ multiplex PCR; TCRdb's copy has only in-frame clones and lacks some. Of around 900 clones in the sample, approximately 20% were seen once. The CDR3 has 16 amino acids. Germline CDR1 reads SGDLS; CDR2 reads YYNGEE. Trimming left V 2 bases short and J 3 bases short, with 18 bases between. This sequence joins TRBV9 and TRBJ2-7; D possibly corresponds to TRBD1 (6 bases). The sequencing here drew on tumor tissue (inferred from file names), taken from a patient given nivolumab and ipilimumab in sequence. The source of this sequence is a human donor with melanoma. Here the CDR3 DNA reads TGTGCCAGCAGCGTCTTTTTACAGGGCCCGATCTACGAGCAGTACTTC. It yields the protein CASSVFLQGPIYEQYF.